This paragraph covers one TCR beta chain sequence. This specimen comes from a study of cytomegalovirus exposure and HLA in healthy donors. Primers included in the PCR were 60 Vbeta and 13 Jbeta primers. Only in-frame clones appear in the TCRdb table, and some are missing; sequencing was by immunoSEQ multiplex PCR. The data contain fewer than 200,000 clones, roughly 80% of them singletons. Trimming took off 7 bases at V and 0 bases at J, with 19 bases between the two ends. Germline lookup yields CDR1 SGDLS and CDR2 YYNGEE. There are 16 residues in the CDR3. The receptor was isolated from a woman under 30 in good health and CMV-seronegative. This sequence joins TRBV9 and TRBJ1-1; a weak D match, TRBD1 (5 bases). Sequenced input: PBMCs. In nucleotides, the CDR3 is TGTGCCAGCCATCCATTTGAACCAGGGATGAACACTGAAGCTTTCTTT. This gives the protein CASHPFEPGMNTEAFF.